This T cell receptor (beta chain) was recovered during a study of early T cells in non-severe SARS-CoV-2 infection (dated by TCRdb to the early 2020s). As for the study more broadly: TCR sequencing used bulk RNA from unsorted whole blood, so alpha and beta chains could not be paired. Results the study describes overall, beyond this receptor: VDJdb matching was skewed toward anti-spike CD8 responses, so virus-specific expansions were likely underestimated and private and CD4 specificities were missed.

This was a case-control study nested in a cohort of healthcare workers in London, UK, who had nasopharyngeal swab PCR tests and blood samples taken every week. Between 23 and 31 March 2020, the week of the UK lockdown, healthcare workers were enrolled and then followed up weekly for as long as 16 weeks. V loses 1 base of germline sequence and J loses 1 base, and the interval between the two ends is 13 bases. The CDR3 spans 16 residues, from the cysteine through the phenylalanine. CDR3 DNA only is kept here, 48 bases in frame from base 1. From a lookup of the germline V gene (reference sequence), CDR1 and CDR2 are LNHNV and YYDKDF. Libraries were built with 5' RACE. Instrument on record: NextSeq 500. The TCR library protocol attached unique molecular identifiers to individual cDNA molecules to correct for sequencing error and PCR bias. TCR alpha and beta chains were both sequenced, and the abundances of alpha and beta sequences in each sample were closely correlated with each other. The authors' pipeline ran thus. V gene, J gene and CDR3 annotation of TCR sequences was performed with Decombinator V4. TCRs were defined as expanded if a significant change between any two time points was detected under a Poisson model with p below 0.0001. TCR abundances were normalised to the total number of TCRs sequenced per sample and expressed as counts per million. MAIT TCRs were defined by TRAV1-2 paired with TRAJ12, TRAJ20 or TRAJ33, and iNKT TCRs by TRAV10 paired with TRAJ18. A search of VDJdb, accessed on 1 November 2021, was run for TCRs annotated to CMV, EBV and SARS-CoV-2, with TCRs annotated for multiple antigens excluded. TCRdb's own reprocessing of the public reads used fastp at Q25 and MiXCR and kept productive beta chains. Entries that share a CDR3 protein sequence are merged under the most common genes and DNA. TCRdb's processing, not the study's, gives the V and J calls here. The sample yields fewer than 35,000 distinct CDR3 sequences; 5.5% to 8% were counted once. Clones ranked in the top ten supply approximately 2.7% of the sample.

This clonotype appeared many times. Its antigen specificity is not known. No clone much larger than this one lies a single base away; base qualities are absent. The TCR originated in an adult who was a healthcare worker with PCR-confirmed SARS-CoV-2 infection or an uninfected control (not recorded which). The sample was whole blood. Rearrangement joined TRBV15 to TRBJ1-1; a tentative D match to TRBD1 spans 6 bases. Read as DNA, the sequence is TGTGCCACCAGCAGAGGCGACGGGACACCGAACACTGAAGCTTTCTTT. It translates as CATSRGDGTPNTEAFF.